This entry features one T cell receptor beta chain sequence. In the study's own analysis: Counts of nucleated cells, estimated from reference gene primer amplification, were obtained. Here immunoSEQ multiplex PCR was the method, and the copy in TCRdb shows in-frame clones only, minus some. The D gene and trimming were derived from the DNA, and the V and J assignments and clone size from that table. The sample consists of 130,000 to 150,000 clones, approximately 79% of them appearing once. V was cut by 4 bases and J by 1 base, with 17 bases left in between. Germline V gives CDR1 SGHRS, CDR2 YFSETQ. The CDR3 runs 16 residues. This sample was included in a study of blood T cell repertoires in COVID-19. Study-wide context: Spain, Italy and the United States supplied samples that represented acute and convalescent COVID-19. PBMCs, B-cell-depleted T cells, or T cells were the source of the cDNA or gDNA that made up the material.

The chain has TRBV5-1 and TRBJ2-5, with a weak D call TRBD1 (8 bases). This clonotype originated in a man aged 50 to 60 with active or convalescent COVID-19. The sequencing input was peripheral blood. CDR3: CASSLNYRGGQETQYF. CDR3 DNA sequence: TGCGCCAGCAGCCTAAACTACAGGGGGGGCCAAGAGACCCAGTACTTC.